A selection of T cell receptor beta chains follows, all from one sample in a study of blood T cell repertoires in COVID-19. Using immunoSEQ multiplex PCR, the repertoire was profiled, and TCRdb retains in-frame clones only, with some absent. The repertoire holds approximately 80,000 clones, around 86% seen once, with 27% in the top ten. The specimen sequenced was peripheral blood. These TCRs come from a human donor in a cohort sampled during active COVID-19. The CDR3 runs from the conserved cysteine through the conserved F or W. D genes are given only for firm matches. The size field is filled for only some rows; it gives once, few, many or a size class.

length	V	size	J	D	DNA	CDR3
15	TRBV6-5	.	TRBJ2-7	TRBD1	TGTGCCAGCAGTTACACTTCTGACAGGGCCCACGAGCAGTACTTC	CASSYTSDRAHEQYF
15	TRBV13	.	TRBJ2-2	.	TGTGCCAGCAGCTTACCCGGGACAACTACCGGGGAGCTGTTTTTT	CASSLPGTTTGELFF
15	TRBV7-2	.	TRBJ1-6	.	TGTGCCAGCAGCTTACGAGTGGGGGGTAATTCACCCCTCCACTTT	CASSLRVGGNSPLHF
15	TRBV6-5	.	TRBJ1-1	TRBD1	TGTGCCAGCGGTAAGACAGGGGACGCAAACACTGAAGCTTTCTTT	CASGKTGDANTEAFF
15	TRBV2	.	TRBJ1-1	.	TGTGCCAGCAGTGAAGGGGAGGGGATGAACACTGAAGCTTTCTTT	CASSEGEGMNTEAFF
15	TRBV28	.	TRBJ1-5	TRBD1	TGTGCCAGCAGTTTGACAGGGGGGAGGGATCAGCCCCAGCATTTT	CASSLTGGRDQPQHF
15	TRBV2	.	TRBJ2-3	TRBD2	TGTGCCAGCAGTGATAGCGGGGGGGTAGGAGATACGCAGTATTTT	CASSDSGGVGDTQYF
14	TRBV7-9	.	TRBJ1-1	.	TGTGCCAGCAGCCTAGCCCCGGTGGACACTGAAGCTTTCTTT	CASSLAPVDTEAFF
15	TRBV5-1	.	TRBJ1-1	.	TGCGCCAGCAGCTTGTTAGGGGGGGCGAACACTGAAGCTTTCTTT	CASSLLGGANTEAFF
11	TRBV18	.	TRBJ2-7	.	TGTGCCAGCTCTGGCAGGGACGAGCAGTACTTC	CASSGRDEQYF
15	TRBV18	.	TRBJ2-7	.	TGTGCCAGCTCACTCAGGGTCTCGGAGGGCTACGAGCAGTACTTC	CASSLRVSEGYEQYF
15	TRBV5-6	once	TRBJ1-5	TRBD1	TGTGCCAGCAGCTTAGGGACAGGGCTGGGTCAGCCCCAGCATTTT	CASSLGTGLGQPQHF
15	TRBV5-6	.	TRBJ1-6	TRBD1	TGTGCCAGCAGCGTACAGGGGGCGGTAAATTCACCCCTCCACTTT	CASSVQGAVNSPLHF
14	TRBV9	.	TRBJ2-1	TRBD1	TGTGCCAGCAGCGTAGGACAGGGTTGGAATGAGCAGTTCTTC	CASSVGQGWNEQFF
13	TRBV19	once	TRBJ2-7	.	TGTGCCAGTAGTATCTATGGCAGGGACGAGCAGTACTTC	CASSIYGRDEQYF
15	TRBV6-5	.	TRBJ1-2	TRBD1	TGTGCCAGCAGTTACTCCGGGACAGGGAGTAAAGGCTACACCTTC	CASSYSGTGSKGYTF
13	TRBV5-6	.	TRBJ2-7	TRBD2	TGTGCCACTACCCCGGGGGGGGGCGGGGAGCAGTACTTC	CATTPGGGGEQYF
16	TRBV27	.	TRBJ2-2	TRBD2	TGTGCCAGCAGTTCTAGCGGGGGGGCTTACACCGGGGAGCTGTTTTTT	CASSSSGGAYTGELFF
16	TRBV19	once	TRBJ1-2	.	TGTGCCAGTAGTTCCACAGGCGTCCACCGAAGATATGGCTACACCTTC	CASSSTGVHRRYGYTF
14	TRBV5-1	.	TRBJ1-1	.	TGCGCCAGCAGGGTGGGCAGCCTGAACACTGAAGCTTTCTTT	CASRVGSLNTEAFF
12	TRBV12-3/TRBV12-4	.	TRBJ1-6	.	TGTGCCAGCAGTCCTAGCGGGTCGGCTCTCCACTTT	CASSPSGSALHF
12	TRBV14	few	TRBJ2-7	.	TGTGCCAGCAGCCAAACCGGTTACGAGCAGTACTTC	CASSQTGYEQYF
15	TRBV5-1	.	TRBJ2-2	TRBD1	TGCGCCAGCAGCCAAGGACAGGGGGTCACCGGGGAGCTGTTTTTT	CASSQGQGVTGELFF
14	TRBV4-1	.	TRBJ1-2	TRBD1	TGCGCCAGCAGCCTCCGGGACAGGGGAGTTGGCTACACCTTC	CASSLRDRGVGYTF
14	TRBV7-9	.	TRBJ1-4	.	TGTGCCAGCAGCCCGCCGGGGGTGGGTGAAAAACTGTTTTTT	CASSPPGVGEKLFF
16	TRBV4-1	.	TRBJ1-2	.	TGCGCCAGCAGCCAAGAATATCGGGCGGGGGCCTATGGCTACACCTTC	CASSQEYRAGAYGYTF
16	TRBV4-1	.	TRBJ2-1	.	TGCGCCAGCAGCCATGCAACGGCTCCCAGGTCCGATGAGCAGTTCTTC	CASSHATAPRSDEQFF
15	TRBV7-9	.	TRBJ1-6	.	TGTGCCAGCAGCTTAATGGCACCGAATAATTCACCCCTCCACTTT	CASSLMAPNNSPLHF
17	TRBV19	few	TRBJ2-2	TRBD1	TGTGCCACCCCGAAGGGGACAGGGCCAGCGAACACCGGGGAGCTGTTTTTT	CATPKGTGPANTGELFF
17	TRBV2	.	TRBJ2-1	TRBD2	TGTGCCAGCAGACGCAGACTAGCGGGGGACTCCTACAATGAGCAGTTCTTC	CASRRRLAGDSYNEQFF